The 23 T cell receptor beta chains below come from one sample, sequenced in a study of cytomegalovirus exposure and HLA in healthy donors. The PCR used 60 Vbeta and 13 Jbeta primers. Only in-frame clones appear in the TCRdb table, and some are missing; sequencing was by immunoSEQ multiplex PCR. The sample lists more than 100,000 clones; roughly 77% were seen once. Sequenced input: PBMCs. The receptors originated from a young woman in good health and CMV-seropositive.

This chain links TRBV5-1 with TRBJ1-1; the match to TRBD1 covers 7 bases. The CDR3 has 13 amino acids. The V and J ends lost 0 bases and 10 bases, in that order; junction bases with no gene match: 6. Germline V gene sequence: CDR1 SGHRS, CDR2 YFSETQ. The CDR3 reads CASSLEQGSGAFF. The CDR3 nucleotides are TGCGCCAGCAGCTTGGAACAGGGGTCAGGAGCTTTCTTT.

The chain employs TRBV7-9 and TRBJ1-2; D is unclear. Germline V gene sequence: CDR1 SEHNR, CDR2 FQNEAQ (reference sequence). V lost 5 bases, J lost 4 bases, and 11 bases lay in between. This CDR3 is built from 13 residues. The CDR3 protein is CASSRRERYGYTF. For the CDR3, the DNA is TGTGCCAGCAGCCGGAGGGAGCGCTATGGCTACACCTTC.

In this sample, this clone turned up a few times. This chain connects TRBV10-3 to TRBJ1-2; TRBD1 agrees at 7 bases. Germline V gene sequence: CDR1 ENHRY, CDR2 SYGVKD. The CDR3 is made up of 13 amino acids. V shed 2 bases, J shed 3 bases, and the junction held 0 bases outside the gene matches. DNA for the CDR3: TGTGCCATCAGTGAGGGGACAGACTATGGCTACACCTTC. This codes for CAISEGTDYGYTF.

The chain combines TRBV28 with TRBJ2-7, with TRBD2 matching over 12 bases. The CDR3 runs 15 residues. V lost 5 bases and J lost 1; bases outside the gene matches: 3. The germline gives CDR1 MDHEN, CDR2 SYDVKM. DNA for the CDR3: TGTGCCAGCAGTGCGACTAGCGGGAGTTCCTACGAGCAGTACTTC. Its protein product is CASSATSGSSYEQYF. Full variable domain (missing parts from reference TRBV28 and TRBJ2-7): DVKVTQSSRYLVKRTGEKVFLECVQDMDHENMFWYRQDPGLGLRLIYFSYDVKMKEKGDIPEGYSVSREKKERFSLILESASTNQTSMYLCASSATSGSSYEQYFGPGTRLTVT.

This chain links TRBV5-1 with TRBJ2-7; D is ambiguous. V was pared by 2 bases and J by 3 bases, with 9 bases between. Germline CDR1 is SGHRS and CDR2 is YFSETQ. The CDR3 has 13 residues. The CDR3 DNA is TGCGCCAGCAGCTTAGATCCAGTCTACGAGCAGTACTTC. Amino acids: CASSLDPVYEQYF.

V is TRBV7-2 and J is TRBJ1-1; D is undetermined. Trimming took off 2 bases at V and 1 base at J, with 8 bases between the two ends. The CDR3 consists of 14 residues. Germline assignment: CDR1 SGHTA and CDR2 FQGNSA. The CDR3, as DNA: TGTGCCAGCAGCTTAACGTACACGAACACTGAAGCTTTCTTT. It yields the protein CASSLTYTNTEAFF.

The CDR3 DNA sequence: TGTGCCAGCAGCTCAACTAGCGGTCCTTACAATGAGCAGTTCTTC. Translated: CASSSTSGPYNEQFF. The J gene is TRBJ2-1, the V gene TRBV7-2, with TRBD2 matching 8 bases. Trimming at V came to 4 bases and at J to 4 bases, leaving 6 bases not matched to a gene. The germline V gene has CDR1 SGHTA and CDR2 FQGNSA. The CDR3 totals 15 residues.

CDR3 in DNA: TGTGCCAGCAGCCCACTAGCGGGAGGGAGATGGGAGACCCAGTACTTC. It codes for CASSPLAGGRWETQYF. The chain combines TRBV7-6 with TRBJ2-5, with 13 bases fitting TRBD2. Germline assignment: CDR1 SGHVS and CDR2 FNYEAQ. The V segment lost 5 bases and the J segment 5 bases; nucleotides outside the gene matches: 8. The CDR3 sequence is 16 residues long.

The V call is TRBV7-9, the J call TRBJ2-2; TRBD2 is a possible D gene (6 bases). The CDR3 covers 13 residues. CDR1 is SEHNR and CDR2 is FQNEAQ in the germline V gene (reference sequence). Trimming removed 3 bases from V and 8 bases from J, with 10 bases in between. The CDR3 spells CASSLDLAGELFF. The CDR3 coding sequence is TGTGCCAGCAGCTTGGATCTAGCGGGGGAGCTGTTTTTT.

V and J are TRBV4-1 and TRBJ2-1; tentatively, D is TRBD2 (5 bases). Germline values: CDR1 MGHRA, CDR2 YSYEKL. This CDR3 has 17 amino acids. V dropped 3 bases and J dropped 0 bases, with 15 bases sitting between them. The CDR3 loop is CASSQARGTSSYNEQFF. The CDR3, as DNA: TGCGCCAGCAGCCAGGCCCGGGGAACAAGCTCCTACAATGAGCAGTTCTTC.

This clone has just a few counts. This chain uses TRBV29-1 with TRBJ2-1; 13 nucleotides align to TRBD2. The CDR3 sequence is 16 residues long. CDR1 is SQVTM and CDR2 is ANQGSEA in the germline V gene. Trimming removed 6 bases from V and 2 bases from J; junction bases left unmatched: 7. CDR3 coding DNA: TGCAGCGTCGCGGGACTAGCGGGAAGCGCCTACAATGAGCAGTTCTTC. Residues: CSVAGLAGSAYNEQFF.

This clone was recorded once. The J gene is TRBJ1-1, the V gene TRBV15, with D perhaps matching TRBD1 (5 bases). CDR3 size: 14 residues. Germline CDR1 reads LNHNV; CDR2 reads YYDKDF (reference sequence). Trimming took 3 bases from V and 3 from J, leaving 11 bases between them. The DNA of the CDR3 is TGTGCCACCAGCAGTTTACAGGTCGACACTGAAGCTTTCTTT. Amino acids: CATSSLQVDTEAFF.

The chain joins TRBV5-1 to TRBJ1-3; 7 bases are shared with TRBD1. V lost 0 bases and J lost 6; bases outside the gene matches: 3. CDR1 is SGHRS, CDR2 YFSETQ, per germline. The CDR3 is made up of 14 amino acids. The CDR3 reads CASSLGGGENTIYF. CDR3 in DNA: TGCGCCAGCAGCTTGGGAGGGGGCGAAAACACCATATATTTT. The full variable domain, its missing parts supplied by reference TRBV5-1 and TRBJ1-3, is KAGVTQTPRYLIKTRGQQVTLSCSPISGHRSVSWYQQTPGQGLQFLFEYFSETQRNKGNFPGRFSGRQFSNSRSEMNVSTLELGDSALYLCASSLGGGENTIYFGEGSWLTVV.

This clone has a single count. The chain recombines TRBV4-1 with TRBJ2-7; maybe TRBD1 (6 bases). V shed 2 bases and J shed 0 bases, with 8 bases lying between them. Germline assignment: CDR1 MGHRA and CDR2 YSYEKL. CDR3 length equals 14 residues. CDR3 bases: TGCGCCAGCAGCCAACCAGGGGTCTCCTACGAGCAGTACTTC. Residues: CASSQPGVSYEQYF.

V gene TRBV28 combines with J gene TRBJ2-7; D gene ambiguous. Trimming cost V 4 bases and J 2 bases, with 6 bases left between them. Germline V CDR1 and CDR2: MDHEN, SYDVKM. The CDR3 has 12 residues. For the CDR3, the DNA is TGTGCCAGCAGTTCCCATGCCTACGAGCAGTACTTC. Protein: CASSSHAYEQYF. Based on the CDR3 plus reference TRBV28 and TRBJ2-7, the full variable domain is DVKVTQSSRYLVKRTGEKVFLECVQDMDHENMFWYRQDPGLGLRLIYFSYDVKMKEKGDIPEGYSVSREKKERFSLILESASTNQTSMYLCASSSHAYEQYFGPGTRLTVT.

V and J are TRBV29-1 and TRBJ1-3; D gene unclear. V dropped 4 bases and J dropped 1 base, with 5 bases sitting between them. The CDR3 has 12 amino acids. The germline CDR1 and CDR2 sequences are SQVTM and ANQGSEA. CDR3 nucleotide sequence: TGCAGCGTTGTTAGTTCTGGAAACACCATATATTTT. This sequence encodes CSVVSSGNTIYF.

V usage is TRBV7-3 and J usage is TRBJ1-1; TRBD1 matches at 9 bases. V trimming: 5 bases; J trimming: 4 bases; junction bases outside the gene matches: 8. The CDR3 loop spans 15 amino acids. CDR1 is SGHTA and CDR2 is FQGTGA in the germline V gene. The CDR3 DNA reads TGTGCCAGCAGCACCCAGGGACAGGGAAGCACTGAAGCTTTCTTT. Its protein is CASSTQGQGSTEAFF.

The chain employs TRBV29-1 and TRBJ2-3, with TRBD2 identical over 11 bases. The CDR3 totals 15 residues. Germline lookup yields CDR1 SQVTM and CDR2 ANQGSEA. V lost 5 bases, J lost 6 bases, and 10 bases stayed unmatched. CDR3 DNA: TGCAGCGTTTCCGGGACTAGCGGACGCGGGGATACGCAGTATTTT. It yields the protein CSVSGTSGRGDTQYF.

The chain couples TRBV11-2 to TRBJ2-1; TRBD2 aligns across 8 bases. The V and J ends lost 1 base and 9 bases, in that order; junction bases with no gene match: 5. From germline, CDR1 is SGHAT and CDR2 FQNNGV. There are 14 residues in the CDR3. CDR3: CASSLALLAAEQFF. The CDR3 DNA follows: TGTGCCAGCAGCTTAGCCCTACTAGCGGCTGAGCAGTTCTTC.

This clone was recorded once. The rearrangement links TRBV19 to TRBJ1-5, with TRBD1 matching over 9 bases. Germline V gene data show CDR1 as LNHDA and CDR2 as SQIVND (reference sequence). CDR3 size: 16 residues. V lost 3 bases to trimming and J lost 5 bases; unmatched junction nucleotides: 8. The CDR3 sequence is CASSILGTGNYQPQHF. As DNA, the CDR3 is TGTGCCAGTAGTATTCTCGGGACAGGGAATTATCAGCCCCAGCATTTT. The full variable domain, in which reference TRBV19 and TRBJ1-5 provide the parts outside the CDR3, is DGGITQSPKYLFRKEGQNVTLSCEQNLNHDAMYWYRQDPGQGLRLIYYSQIVNDFQKGDIAEGYSVSREKKESFPLTVTSAQKNPTAFYLCASSILGTGNYQPQHFGDGTRLSIL.

The chain carries TRBV5-1 and TRBJ1-1; 8 bases map to TRBD1. This CDR3 spans 13 amino acids. The trim removed 4 bases at V and 10 bases at J, leaving 9 bases unmatched. The germline gives CDR1 SGHRS, CDR2 YFSETQ. CDR3: CASSLDRERVAFF. CDR3 nucleotide sequence: TGCGCCAGCAGCCTGGACAGGGAACGCGTAGCTTTCTTT.

The gene calls are TRBV4-1 and TRBJ2-3, with D perhaps matching TRBD1 (5 bases). Germline CDR1 MGHRA, CDR2 YSYEKL. The CDR3 has 12 residues. V was clipped by 4 bases and J by 4 bases, with 6 bases between them. CDR3 protein: CASSPGSDTQYF. For the CDR3, the DNA is TGCGCCAGCAGCCCAGGGTCAGATACGCAGTATTTT.

The chain combines TRBV6-5 with TRBJ2-7; 9 bases are a match to TRBD2. This CDR3 comprises 15 residues. Losses at the gene ends were 2 bases for V and 2 bases for J; bases not matched to a gene: 4. Germline CDR1 is MNHEY and CDR2 is SVGAGI. In DNA, the CDR3 is TGTGCCAGCAGTTACGACGCGGGGGGGACCTACGAGCAGTACTTC. Translation gives CASSYDAGGTYEQYF.